This is a list of T cell receptor beta chains from one sample in a study of persistence of HIV-infected CD4 T cells. No cognate antigen is known for these TCRs. Sequenced by immunoSEQ multiplex PCR; TCRdb stores in-frame clones only, minus some. The table includes just under 65,000 clones, just under 75% detected once. The source was CD4+ T cells sorted from PBMCs after approximately 18-hour stimulation, collected from a patient who received antiretroviral therapy. The receptor source for this set is an adult man with HIV who was CMV-seropositive. CDR3s include the opening cysteine and the closing phenylalanine or tryptophan. The D gene is left open where the match is weak. Clone size is given for some rows only: seen once, a few or many times, or a class if the clone is expanded.

v_gene	d_gene	abundance	j_gene	CDR3nt	CDR3aa
TRBV19	NA	NA	TRBJ2-2	TGTGCCAGTAGTATAGTCCTGGCGGGTGCCGGGGAGCTGTTTTTT	CASSIVLAGAGELFF
TRBV10-1	NA	NA	TRBJ1-1	TGCGCCAGCAGTGAGTCGGCAGGAGAAGCTTTCTTT	CASSESAGEAFF
TRBV6-5	NA	NA	TRBJ1-5	TGTGCCAGCAGACCCCCGGGCTATCAGCCCCAGCATTTT	CASRPPGYQPQHF
TRBV3-1/TRBV3-2	NA	NA	TRBJ1-6	TGTGCCAGCAGCCGCGAGGGCGGATCACCCCTCCACTTT	CASSREGGSPLHF
TRBV2	NA	NA	TRBJ1-4	TGTGCCAGCAGTGGAAACGGACCGGGACACGGTGAAAAACTGTTTTTT	CASSGNGPGHGEKLFF
TRBV5-1	NA	few	TRBJ1-2	TGCGCCAGCAGCTTGGACTCAGAGGCTCCCGGCGGCTACACCTTC	CASSLDSEAPGGYTF
TRBV2	TRBD1	NA	TRBJ1-2	TGTGCCAGCACTTTTGACAGGGAGGACGACTATGGCTACACCTTC	CASTFDREDDYGYTF
TRBV19	NA	NA	TRBJ1-2	TGTGCCAGTAGTGAGGGGACGGCTAACTATGGCTACACCTTC	CASSEGTANYGYTF
TRBV19	TRBD1	NA	TRBJ1-1	TGTGCCAGTAGGAGGGGACAGGTGAACACTGAAGCTTTCTTT	CASRRGQVNTEAFF
TRBV2	NA	NA	TRBJ2-7	TGTGCCAGCAGTGAAGGCGGCCGACTCTACGAGCAGTACTTC	CASSEGGRLYEQYF
TRBV20-1	NA	NA	TRBJ1-6	TGCAGTGCTAGTTCGGGACAACCTAATTCACCCCTCCACTTT	CSASSGQPNSPLHF
TRBV2	NA	NA	TRBJ2-2	TGTGCCAGCAGTGAAGCTCCCGGGGGACCTACTCGCACCGGGGAGCTGTTTTTT	CASSEAPGGPTRTGELFF
TRBV19	TRBD1	NA	TRBJ2-2	TGTGCCAGTAGTTTGGGGACAGGGGGGACCGGGGAGCTGTTTTTT	CASSLGTGGTGELFF
TRBV2	TRBD1	NA	TRBJ2-2	TGTGCCAGCTTGCCCGGGACAGCGAACACCGGGGAGCTGTTTTTT	CASLPGTANTGELFF
TRBV20-1	TRBD1	medium-sized	TRBJ2-7	TGCAGTGCTAGTCGACAGGGAGAGCAGTACTTC	CSASRQGEQYF
TRBV5-1	NA	NA	TRBJ2-7	TGCGCCAGCAGTCGCGTTGACCTTACCGGCGAGCAGTACTTC	CASSRVDLTGEQYF
TRBV3-1/TRBV3-2	NA	NA	TRBJ1-1	TGTGCCAGCAGCCAGGGGCGAGGGGGTACAGTTTCTGAAGCTTTCTTT	CASSQGRGGTVSEAFF
TRBV5-4	NA	few	TRBJ1-6	TGTGCCAGCAGCTTGGAGCCCTATTCACCCCTCCACTTT	CASSLEPYSPLHF
TRBV27	TRBD1	NA	TRBJ1-2	TGTGCCAGCAGTTTAGAGGGGAGAGGGGGCGGAGGCTACACCTTC	CASSLEGRGGGGYTF
TRBV19	TRBD1	few	TRBJ1-1	TGTGCCACCTCGGGACAGATGAACACTGAAGCTTTCTTT	CATSGQMNTEAFF
TRBV28	NA	NA	TRBJ1-1	TGTGCCAGCAGTTCGGGCGGGGTTCGCACTGAAGCTTTCTTT	CASSSGGVRTEAFF
TRBV7-9	TRBD1	few	TRBJ1-6	TGTGCCAGCAGCTTAGGAGGACAGGGGGCCAAGAATTCACCCCTCCACTTT	CASSLGGQGAKNSPLHF
TRBV6-6	NA	NA	TRBJ2-1	TGTGCCAGCAGTTACTCGAGTCAGATCTCCTACAATGAGCAGTTCTTC	CASSYSSQISYNEQFF
TRBV28	TRBD1	few	TRBJ2-7	TGTGCCAGCAGTTTACTCCGACAGGGATCCTACGAGCAGTACTTC	CASSLLRQGSYEQYF
TRBV28	NA	NA	TRBJ1-5	TGTGCCAGCAGTCCAATTCAAGCAAATCAGCCCCAGCATTTT	CASSPIQANQPQHF
TRBV11-3	NA	NA	TRBJ1-1	TGTGCCAGCAGCCGGGACAACAGAGGTGAAGCTTTCTTT	CASSRDNRGEAFF
TRBV28	TRBD1	NA	TRBJ2-3	TGTGCCAGCAGCCTGGACAGGCGGGATACGCAGTATTTT	CASSLDRRDTQYF
TRBV18	NA	NA	TRBJ2-1	TGTGCCAGCTCACCTGACTCGGCCCCGCGGCAGTTCTTC	CASSPDSAPRQFF
TRBV18	TRBD2	NA	TRBJ2-2	TGTGCCAGCTCACCACAGGGAGGGACCGGGGAGCTGTTTTTT	CASSPQGGTGELFF
TRBV6-5	NA	few	TRBJ1-5	TGTGCCATTAATGTCCTCGACAGCGCCAATCAGCCCCAGCATTTT	CAINVLDSANQPQHF
TRBV7-9	NA	NA	TRBJ2-7	TGTGCCAGCAGCGCAACGACAGGCTTAGACGAGCAGTACTTC	CASSATTGLDEQYF
TRBV2	TRBD1	few	TRBJ2-7	TGTGCCAGCAGTGAGGAGGCGTGGACAGGACCCTACGAGCAGTACTTC	CASSEEAWTGPYEQYF
TRBV9	NA	medium-sized	TRBJ1-4	TGTGCCAGCAGCCCCCTCGGGTCAACTAATGAAAAACTGTTTTTT	CASSPLGSTNEKLFF
TRBV2	NA	NA	TRBJ2-1	TGTGCCAGCACCCCGGGGACGCCAGACGGGGCTCAGTTCTTC	CASTPGTPDGAQFF
TRBV3-1/TRBV3-2	TRBD1	NA	TRBJ1-2	TGTGCCAGCAGCCAAGAAACAGGGGGTCGATCCTATGGCTACACCTTC	CASSQETGGRSYGYTF
TRBV6-5	NA	NA	TRBJ2-2	TGTGCCAGCACTGCTGGGGTGGGGAATACCGGGGAGCTGTTTTTT	CASTAGVGNTGELFF
TRBV3-1/TRBV3-2	NA	NA	TRBJ1-1	TGTGCCAGCAGTCGCGGCGGGAGGACTGAAGCTTTCTTT	CASSRGGRTEAFF
TRBV2	NA	NA	TRBJ2-7	TGTGCCAGCAGACCAATTTCTTACGAGCAGTACTTC	CASRPISYEQYF
TRBV5-1	TRBD1	NA	TRBJ1-1	TGCGCCAGCAGCTTGGACAGGGGCCAAGGGGGCACTGAAGCTTTCTTT	CASSLDRGQGGTEAFF
TRBV5-1	NA	NA	TRBJ1-2	TGCGCCAGCAGCGCCATGGGGGGACACCTCTATGGCTACACCTTC	CASSAMGGHLYGYTF
TRBV19	NA	NA	TRBJ2-2	TGTGCCAGTAGGGGATCCAGGGGTCCCGGGGAGCTGTTTTTT	CASRGSRGPGELFF
TRBV6-6	NA	NA	TRBJ1-3	TGTGCCAGCAGGCCCACAGTGAGCTCTGGAAACACCATATATTTT	CASRPTVSSGNTIYF
TRBV28	TRBD1	few	TRBJ2-7	TGTGCCACCTGGGACAGGGACTACGAGCAGTACTTC	CATWDRDYEQYF
TRBV28	NA	NA	TRBJ2-1	TGTGCCAGCAGTTTGATCGGCCAAATCAATGAGCAGTTCTTC	CASSLIGQINEQFF
TRBV2	NA	NA	TRBJ2-4	TGTGCCAGCAGTGGGGAAGGGAGAGGTCCAAAAAACATTCAGTACTTC	CASSGEGRGPKNIQYF
TRBV2	NA	NA	TRBJ1-2	TGTGCCAGCGGCAGGGAAATCTATGGCTACACCTTC	CASGREIYGYTF
TRBV7-9	NA	few	TRBJ1-6	TGTGCCAGCAGCTTAGGGGGGAGGGGTTCACCCCTCCACTTT	CASSLGGRGSPLHF
TRBV19	NA	NA	TRBJ2-1	TGTGCCAGTAGTATAGATCAAAGATACAATGAGCAGTTCTTC	CASSIDQRYNEQFF
TRBV11-2	TRBD1	NA	TRBJ1-4	TGTGCCAGCAGCTTAGGAGGGGACAGAAGGCGTTTTTTT	CASSLGGDRRRFF
TRBV3-1/TRBV3-2	NA	NA	TRBJ2-1	TGTGCCAGCAGCCAACGTGGGACCGGTGAGCAGTTCTTC	CASSQRGTGEQFF
TRBV2	NA	NA	TRBJ2-1	TGTGCCAGCACCTCTTTCAATGAGCAGTTCTTC	CASTSFNEQFF
TRBV18	NA	NA	TRBJ2-7	TGTGCCAGCTCACTTGGACAGGGAGGGTACGAGCAGTACTTC	CASSLGQGGYEQYF
TRBV5-8	NA	NA	TRBJ2-1	TGTGCCACATCGGTATACAATGAGCAGTTCTTC	CATSVYNEQFF
TRBV7-9	NA	once	TRBJ2-7	TGTGCCAGCAGCCGGGCATACGAGCAGTACTTC	CASSRAYEQYF
TRBV5-6	NA	once	TRBJ2-3	TGTGCCAGCAGCTTCGGGACCGGCTTCACAGATACGCAGTATTTT	CASSFGTGFTDTQYF
TRBV3-1/TRBV3-2	NA	NA	TRBJ1-6	TGTGCCAGCAGCCAGGCCCACCCGGGGGCACCCCTCCACTTT	CASSQAHPGAPLHF
TRBV7-9	TRBD1	NA	TRBJ2-3	TGTGCCAGCAGTTCAGGGGGCCACAGCACAGATACGCAGTATTTT	CASSSGGHSTDTQYF
TRBV18	NA	NA	TRBJ2-6	TGTGCCAGCTCACCAAGGGATGGCGGGACCTCCTCTGGGGCCAACGTCCTGACTTTC	CASSPRDGGTSSGANVLTF
TRBV7-8	TRBD1	NA	TRBJ2-7	TGTGCCAGTAGCGAGAGGGGGCGAGGCTACGAGCAGTACTTC	CASSERGRGYEQYF
TRBV28	NA	NA	TRBJ1-4	TGTGCCAGCAGTCCCTTGTCCGAAAAACTGTTTTTT	CASSPLSEKLFF